These T cell receptor beta chains were read from a single sample in a study of beta chain features in type 1 diabetes. This table comes from immunoSEQ multiplex PCR, and its TCRdb copy is limited to in-frame clones, with some not included. The table includes roughly 100,000 clones, roughly 28% detected once. The sequenced sample consisted of central memory CD4+ T cells from blood. These receptors were taken from a woman aged 18-29 years with type 1 diabetes. CDR3s include the opening cysteine and the closing phenylalanine or tryptophan. A D gene is named only where the DNA matches it firmly. Clone size is stated in some rows and not others, as once, few, many or a class when expanded.

cdr3_nt | cdr3_aa | clone_size | v_call | d_call | j_call
TGTGCCAGCAGCACAGGCGAATGGCAGTTCTTC | CASSTGEWQFF | few | TRBV6-5 | - | TRBJ2-1
TGTGCCAGCAGCCGGGACAGGCCATCCGGGGAGCTGTTTTTT | CASSRDRPSGELFF | - | TRBV11-2 | TRBD1 | TRBJ2-2
TGTGCCAGCAGCGCCCTGGGACAGGGCCAAAACATTCAGTACTTC | CASSALGQGQNIQYF | - | TRBV9 | TRBD1 | TRBJ2-4
TGTGCCAGCAGCTTAAGCGGAAACGCGAACACCGGGGAGCTGTTTTTT | CASSLSGNANTGELFF | - | TRBV7-3 | - | TRBJ2-2
TGTGCCAGCAGCTTAGGGCAGGGTAACTATGGCTACACCTTC | CASSLGQGNYGYTF | - | TRBV7-9 | - | TRBJ1-2
TGCGCCAGCAGCTTGGGCGGGGGCAATCAGCCCCAGCATTTT | CASSLGGGNQPQHF | few | TRBV5-1 | - | TRBJ1-5
TGCGCCAGCAAACTTGGGAATGGACTAGCCTACAATGAGCAGTTCTTC | CASKLGNGLAYNEQFF | - | TRBV5-1 | TRBD2 | TRBJ2-1
TGTGCCAGCAGCTTAAGTGGGCGGGAGCAGACGTACTTC | CASSLSGREQTYF | few | TRBV11-2 | TRBD2 | TRBJ2-5
TGCGCCAGCAGCTGGGGACAGGGAGAGCCCCAGCATTTT | CASSWGQGEPQHF | - | TRBV5-1 | TRBD1 | TRBJ1-5
TGTGCCAGCAGCTTAAAACAGGGGAACTATGGCTACACCTTC | CASSLKQGNYGYTF | - | TRBV7-9 | TRBD1 | TRBJ1-2
TGTGCCAGCTCACAGAGACAGGGGGAGCCCTACAATGAGCAGTTCTTC | CASSQRQGEPYNEQFF | few | TRBV18 | TRBD1 | TRBJ2-1
TGTGCCAGCAGCGCCCAGGGGGTCCCCTACAATGAGCAGTTCTTC | CASSAQGVPYNEQFF | few | TRBV9 | TRBD1 | TRBJ2-1
TGTGCCACCAGCAGAGATAGGGGGACACACTACAATGAGCAGTTCTTC | CATSRDRGTHYNEQFF | - | TRBV15 | - | TRBJ2-1
TGTGCCAGCAGCTTGAGGGCGGGAGGGCCGCACGAGCAGTACTTC | CASSLRAGGPHEQYF | - | TRBV5-6 | TRBD2 | TRBJ2-7
TGCGCCAGCAGTGAGTCAGGGGGCCTCACTGAAGCTTTCTTT | CASSESGGLTEAFF | few | TRBV10-1 | TRBD1 | TRBJ1-1
TGTGCCAGCAGCAATCCCGGGACAGGGTTGGGCCAAGAGACCCAGTACTTC | CASSNPGTGLGQETQYF | - | TRBV5-6 | TRBD1 | TRBJ2-5
TGTGCCAGTAGGACTAGCGGGAGCGTCTACGAGCAGTACTTC | CASRTSGSVYEQYF | - | TRBV19 | TRBD2 | TRBJ2-7
TGTGCCAGCTCAATCGGACAATTCTCCTACGAGCAGTACTTC | CASSIGQFSYEQYF | few | TRBV18 | - | TRBJ2-7
TGTGCCAGCAGCGGGAGGACTAGCGGGAGAACAGATACGCAGTATTTT | CASSGRTSGRTDTQYF | - | TRBV9 | TRBD2 | TRBJ2-3
TGTGCCAGTGGTGGGGGGGTTCGACAGCCCCAGCATTTT | CASGGGVRQPQHF | - | TRBV19 | - | TRBJ1-5
TGTGCCTGGAGGTCGGGGGCTGGGGCCAACGTCCTGACTTTC | CAWRSGAGANVLTF | - | TRBV30 | - | TRBJ2-6
TGTGCCAGCAGCTTATGGGCAAGCGGAGGGCGGGCCGAGCAGTACTTC | CASSLWASGGRAEQYF | - | TRBV7-2 | - | TRBJ2-7
TGTGCCAGCAGCTTCTCCAGGGGGCAGGGTCAGCCCCAGCATTTT | CASSFSRGQGQPQHF | - | TRBV7-2 | TRBD1 | TRBJ1-5
TGTGCCAGCAGCACTGCCGGGACAACGAACACCGGGGAGCTGTTTTTT | CASSTAGTTNTGELFF | few | TRBV7-2 | - | TRBJ2-2
TGCGCCAGCAGCTTGCGGACTAGTCGGAGTGAGCAGTTCTTC | CASSLRTSRSEQFF | few | TRBV5-1 | TRBD2 | TRBJ2-1
TGCGCCAGCAGCGCAGGGACAGGGGGGAATGAGCAGTTCTTC | CASSAGTGGNEQFF | - | TRBV5-1 | TRBD1 | TRBJ2-1
TGTGCCAGCAGCTCCCGCCGAACTATACAAGAGACCCAGTACTTC | CASSSRRTIQETQYF | few | TRBV11-2 | - | TRBJ2-5
TGTGCCAGTAGTATCTACGATGAGCAGTTCTTC | CASSIYDEQFF | few | TRBV19 | - | TRBJ2-1
TGTGCCTGGAGTGTAATGCGTAAATCTGAGCAGTTCTTC | CAWSVMRKSEQFF | - | TRBV30 | - | TRBJ2-1
TGTGCCAGTAGTACGACGGGTGTAGAGACCCAGTACTTC | CASSTTGVETQYF | few | TRBV19 | - | TRBJ2-5
TGTGCCAGCAGCTTAACAGGGGTTGACAATCAGCCCCAGCATTTT | CASSLTGVDNQPQHF | - | TRBV7-9 | TRBD1 | TRBJ1-5
TGTGCCAGCAGCTCAGGGGTGCGCACTGAAGCTTTCTTT | CASSSGVRTEAFF | - | TRBV11-2 | - | TRBJ1-1
TGCGCCAGCAGCTTGAATTGGGACAGGGTGAACACTGAAGCTTTCTTT | CASSLNWDRVNTEAFF | - | TRBV5-1 | TRBD1 | TRBJ1-1
TGTGCCAGCAGCCCCCGGGACAGGGGAGAGACCCAGTACTTC | CASSPRDRGETQYF | - | TRBV7-8 | TRBD1 | TRBJ2-5
TGTGCCAGCAGCTTGCAGCGCGGGAGAACCACAGATACGCAGTATTTT | CASSLQRGRTTDTQYF | - | TRBV7-2 | TRBD2 | TRBJ2-3
TGTGCCAGTAGTATAGGGGCAGGGCCCTCTGGGGCCAACGTCCTGACTTTC | CASSIGAGPSGANVLTF | - | TRBV19 | - | TRBJ2-6
TGTGCCAGCAGCGTACAGAGTGGCACAGATACGCAGTATTTT | CASSVQSGTDTQYF | few | TRBV7-8 | - | TRBJ2-3
TGTGCCTGGAGTCCGACAAACTATGGCTACACCTTC | CAWSPTNYGYTF | few | TRBV30 | - | TRBJ1-2
TGCAGCGTGCGACTAGCGGGAGTCGATACGCAGTATTTT | CSVRLAGVDTQYF | few | TRBV29-1 | TRBD2 | TRBJ2-3
TGTGCCAGCAGGACGGCTTGGGGACAGGGAGGAGTGGTTAGGTACGAGCAGTACTTC | CASRTAWGQGGVVRYEQYF | - | TRBV28 | TRBD1 | TRBJ2-7
TGTGCCAGCATGTATTCCTACGAGCAGTACTTC | CASMYSYEQYF | - | TRBV2 | - | TRBJ2-7
TGTGCCAGCGCCTCAGGGTTGGGCAATGAGCAGTTCTTC | CASASGLGNEQFF | few | TRBV6-5 | - | TRBJ2-1
TGTGCCAGCAGCCCCGGCTCTAGCGGAACAGATACGCAGTATTTT | CASSPGSSGTDTQYF | few | TRBV4-2 | TRBD2 | TRBJ2-3
TGTGCCAGCAGCTTGGTTGAGTCTTCTGGAAACACCATATATTTT | CASSLVESSGNTIYF | - | TRBV5-5 | - | TRBJ1-3
TGCGCCAGCAGCGGAAGCGGGAGGGCCGGAGAGACCCAGTACTTC | CASSGSGRAGETQYF | - | TRBV5-1 | TRBD2 | TRBJ2-5